This entry describes one TCR beta chain. This sample stems from a study of blood T cell repertoires in COVID-19. Study-wide background: Specimens from acute and convalescent COVID-19 originated in the United States, Italy and Spain.

Original analysis: For nucleated cells, counts were estimated from reference gene primer amplification. The assay was immunoSEQ multiplex PCR, and TCRdb's table has in-frame clones only and misses some. That table supplies the V and J calls and clone size; D and trimming were determined from the DNA. The table lists 150,000 or so clones, 75% to 85% of them singletons. Germline-derived CDR1 and CDR2 are SGHTA and FQGTGA. This CDR3 is 17 amino acids long. Trimming cost V 1 base and J 1 base; bases outside gene matches: 5. Followed over time, Seattle patients had been enrolled while infection was active.

The material sequenced was peripheral blood. The chain recombines TRBV7-3 with TRBJ2-1; TRBD1 aligns across 9 bases. This receptor was taken from a woman aged 55-70 years with COVID-19, enrolled during active disease. The CDR3 protein is CASSLIPGQGSYNEQFF. CDR3 DNA: TGTGCCAGCAGCTTAATACCGGGACAGGGTTCCTACAATGAGCAGTTCTTC.